The rows below give T cell receptor beta chains drawn from one sample of a study of cytomegalovirus exposure and HLA in healthy donors. Assay: immunoSEQ multiplex PCR; the TCRdb copy retains only in-frame clones and omits some. The sample includes more than 90,000 clones, about 76% of them seen just once. Sequenced sample: PBMCs. The receptors here all came from a human donor in good health. Both conserved end residues are part of each CDR3. Fields, in order: V gene, J gene, clone size, D gene, CDR3 DNA, CDR3 protein. The D gene is left open where the match is weak. For some rows the clone size is stated as once, few or many, or as a class when expanded; others skip it.

>TRBV6-1|TRBJ2-1|-|TRBD1
TGTGCCAGCAGTGGGGGGACAGGGCCACTCAGCTCCTACAATGAGCAGTTCTTC
CASSGGTGPLSSYNEQFF
>TRBV5-1|TRBJ1-6|-|TRBD1
TGCGCCAGCAGCCCGGCAGGGACAGGGGAAATACCCCTCCACTTT
CASSPAGTGEIPLHF
>TRBV10-3|TRBJ1-5|-|-
TGTGCCATCAGTGAGTCCGGTAAGGGGGGCAATCAGCCCCAGCATTTT
CAISESGKGGNQPQHF
>TRBV19|TRBJ2-3|-|TRBD2
TGTGCCAGTAATCGACTAGCGGGGGATACAGATACGCAGTATTTT
CASNRLAGDTDTQYF
>TRBV11-2|TRBJ1-1|-|-
TGTGCCAGCAGCTTTGCGGGGCGCAGGGATGAAGCTTTCTTT
CASSFAGRRDEAFF
>TRBV5-1|TRBJ2-1|-|TRBD1
TGCGCCAGCAGCTTGGGACAGGGTGGGTACAATGAGCAGTTCTTC
CASSLGQGGYNEQFF
>TRBV2|TRBJ2-3|-|-
TGTGCCAGTGGAGGAGTAGATACGCAGTATTTT
CASGGVDTQYF
>TRBV7-6|TRBJ2-1|-|TRBD2
TGTGCCAGCAGCCGGACTAGCGGGAACCCGCAGTTCTTC
CASSRTSGNPQFF
>TRBV19|TRBJ2-1|-|TRBD2
TGTGCCAGTAGTATGGGTGCGGGAGGGCCGGGTGAGCAGTTCTTC
CASSMGAGGPGEQFF
>TRBV10-1|TRBJ2-5|-|TRBD2
TGCGCCAGCAGTGATCGGGGGGAGCCACAAGAGACCCAGTACTTC
CASSDRGEPQETQYF
>TRBV12-5|TRBJ2-7|-|-
TGTGCTAGTGGTTTGGTTCTCCCCCGGCCCGGGGTTTTATTGAACTACGAGCAGTACTTC
CASGLVLPRPGVLLNYEQYF
>TRBV29-1|TRBJ2-1|-|-
TGCAGCGTTCCTTCCGGGGTAAGCTCCTACAATGAGCAGTTCTTC
CSVPSGVSSYNEQFF
>TRBV21-1|TRBJ1-4|-|-
TGTGCCAGCAGCAAATTTGAGGGGGAATTTGAAAAACTGTTTTTT
CASSKFEGEFEKLFF
>TRBV5-1|TRBJ1-4|-|TRBD1
TGCGCCAGCAGCTCGGACAGGGGGAATGAAAAACTGTTTTTT
CASSSDRGNEKLFF
>TRBV25-1|TRBJ2-5|-|-
TGTGCCAGCCGAATCGAGGAGACCCAGTACTTC
CASRIEETQYF
>TRBV5-1|TRBJ2-7|-|-
TGCGCCAGCAGCCGAGACAGGTCCTACGAGCAGTACTTC
CASSRDRSYEQYF
>TRBV27|TRBJ1-2|-|TRBD1
TGTGCCAGCAGCGGGAGGGGGCCTCACTATGGCTACACCTTC
CASSGRGPHYGYTF
>TRBV12-5|TRBJ2-2|-|TRBD1
TGTGCTAGTGGTCCATACAGGGGGCGGACCGGGGAGCTGTTTTTT
CASGPYRGRTGELFF
>TRBV5-5|TRBJ1-5|-|-
TGTGCCAGCAGCTTGGTATCGGGGGTTCAGCCCCAGCATTTT
CASSLVSGVQPQHF
>TRBV19|TRBJ2-1|-|TRBD2
TGTGCCACCGGGGTGGGGACTAGCGGGGGGAATGAGCAGTTCTTC
CATGVGTSGGNEQFF
>TRBV30|TRBJ2-7|once|-
TGTGCCGCCAAGCTACAGGAAATCTACGAGCAGTACTTC
CAAKLQEIYEQYF
>TRBV6-6|TRBJ1-5|few|-
TGTGCCAGCAGTCCGATGGGCACCAATCAGCCCCAGCATTTT
CASSPMGTNQPQHF
>TRBV12-5|TRBJ1-5|-|-
TGTGCTAGTGGGTCTCTCCGGGACACTAGCAATCAGCCCCAGCATTTT
CASGSLRDTSNQPQHF
>TRBV4-3|TRBJ2-1|-|TRBD2
TGCGCCAGCAGCCAAACAAAAGGACTAGCGGCAAACAATGAGCAGTTCTTC
CASSQTKGLAANNEQFF
>TRBV6-4|TRBJ2-1|-|-
TGTGCCAGCAGTGACTCGGGGGGTTGGAGCTCCTACAATGAGCAGTTCTTC
CASSDSGGWSSYNEQFF
>TRBV7-2|TRBJ2-1|-|TRBD2
TGTGCCAGCAGCTTTACCGGGACTAGCGGGGGGGAGCAGTTCTTC
CASSFTGTSGGEQFF